The 6 T cell receptor beta chains given below trace back to one sample, sequenced in a study of T cell responses to AZD1222 COVID-19 vaccine. Profiled with immunoSEQ multiplex PCR; TCRdb holds only in-frame clones, not every one. The data contain over 100,000 clones, roughly nine tenths of them singletons. The sample was peripheral blood, taken 28 days after the second AZD1222 dose. The receptor source for this set is an adult who received the AZD1222 COVID-19 vaccine.

This chain's CDR3 is CASSLEQGDKLFF. The CDR3 region has the DNA TGTGCCAGCAGCTTAGAGCAGGGGGATAAACTGTTTTTT. The gene calls are TRBV7-9 and TRBJ1-4; 7 positions agree with TRBD1. Losses at the gene ends were 1 base for V and 11 bases for J; bases not matched to a gene: 4. CDR1 SEHNR and CDR2 FQNEAQ come from the germline V gene (reference sequence). The CDR3 consists of 13 residues.

The genes are TRBV7-3 and TRBJ2-7; possibly TRBD1 for D (6 bases). The CDR3 is 14 amino acids. Trimming took off 1 base at V and 0 bases at J, with 7 bases between the two ends. From germline, CDR1 is SGHTA and CDR2 FQGTGA. The CDR3 sequence is CASSLNRDSYEQYF. DNA of the CDR3: TGTGCCAGCAGCTTAAACAGGGACTCCTACGAGCAGTACTTC.

The rearrangement joins TRBV2 to TRBJ1-5; D is undetermined. Trimming took 1 base from V and 1 from J, leaving 5 bases between them. The CDR3 spans 14 residues. The germline CDR1 and CDR2 sequences are SNHLY and FYNNEI. CDR3 bases: TGTGCCAGCAGTGAAGAAGTGAGCAATCAGCCCCAGCATTTT. Translation gives CASSEEVSNQPQHF.

The J gene is TRBJ1-5, the V gene TRBV10-3, with a possible D match to TRBD1 (5 bases). The V and J ends lost 0 bases and 5 bases respectively, with 8 bases between them. Germline values: CDR1 ENHRY, CDR2 SYGVKD. This CDR3 contains 14 residues. CDR3: CAISESGRDQPQHF. Written as DNA, the CDR3 is TGTGCCATCAGTGAGTCCGGCAGGGATCAGCCCCAGCATTTT.

This clone was recorded only once. V usage is TRBV6-5 and J usage is TRBJ1-2; 7 bases are shared with TRBD1. V gave up 6 bases and J gave up 5 bases; unmatched junction bases: 9. Germline CDR1 MNHEY, CDR2 SVGAGI. CDR3 length: 14 amino acids. CDR3 loop: CASRPRQGSYGYTF. The CDR3 coding sequence is TGTGCCAGCAGGCCCCGACAGGGATCATATGGCTACACCTTC.

The rearrangement links TRBV7-9 to TRBJ1-4, with 11 bases that match TRBD1. The germline CDR1 and CDR2 sequences are SEHNR and FQNEAQ (reference sequence). The CDR3 is 18 amino acids. The J segment lost 0 bases and the V segment lost 4 bases, leaving 7 bases of the junction unmatched. The CDR3 DNA reads as TGTGCCAGCAGCTACCCTGGACAGGGGGCGTCAACTAATGAAAAACTGTTTTTT. Its translation is CASSYPGQGASTNEKLFF.